The 6 T cell receptor beta chains in this list originate from one sample, sequenced in a study of cytomegalovirus exposure and HLA in healthy donors. PCR primers comprised 60 Vbeta and 13 Jbeta primers. Sequencing used immunoSEQ multiplex PCR; TCRdb keeps in-frame clones, though not all of them. Its clone listing holds roughly 50,000 clones. The specimen sequenced was PBMCs. Every receptor here comes from a man aged 40-50 years in good health and CMV-seropositive.

The V gene is TRBV6-1, the J gene TRBJ2-5; possibly TRBD2 for D (6 bases). This CDR3 has 13 residues. Trimming removed 10 bases at V and 4 bases at J, with 16 bases between. The V gene's germline CDR1 is MNHNS and CDR2 SASEGT. CDR3 residues: CATRFGGGETQYF. CDR3 nucleotides: TGTGCCACCCGTTTCGGGGGTGGAGAGACCCAGTACTTC.

The CDR3 DNA follows: TGTGCCAGCAGCGGCACGGACAGTTTGAACTATGGCTACACCTTC. Amino acids: CASSGTDSLNYGYTF. The genes are TRBV7-2 and TRBJ1-2, with a possible D match to TRBD1 (6 bases). The V end was cut by 5 bases, the J end by 2 bases, with 15 bases between. CDR3 length: 15 amino acids. Germline V gene data show CDR1 as SGHTA and CDR2 as FQGNSA.

The V call is TRBV9, the J call TRBJ2-6; the match to TRBD1 covers 8 bases. The CDR3 contains 18 residues. J was trimmed by 0 bases and V by 4 bases; bases with no gene match: 9. Looked up from germline, CDR1 is SGDLS and CDR2 is YYNGEE. CDR3 region: CASSSSGTGVSGANVLTF. CDR3 nucleotide sequence: TGTGCCAGCAGCTCATCCGGGACAGGCGTCTCTGGGGCCAACGTCCTGACTTTC. Looking up the rest from reference TRBV9 and TRBJ2-6 gives the full variable domain: DSGVTQTPKHLITATGQRVTLRCSPRSGDLSVYWYQQSLDQGLQFLIQYYNGEERAKGNILERFSAQQFPDLHSELNLSSLELGDSALYFCASSSSGTGVSGANVLTFGAGSRLTVL.

The chain is built from TRBV6-6 and TRBJ2-4, with a tentative D call TRBD2 (6 bases). The CDR3 is 12 amino acids. V was shortened by 5 bases and J by 5 bases, with 7 bases between the two germline ends. CDR1 MNHNY and CDR2 SVGAGI come from the germline V gene (reference sequence). The DNA for the CDR3 is TGTGCCAGCAGTGGAGGGGAAAACATTCAGTACTTC. It is translated as CASSGGENIQYF.

The chain employs TRBV19 and TRBJ2-1, with D uncertain. The germline gives CDR1 LNHDA, CDR2 SQIVND (reference sequence). V was pared by 4 bases and J by 6 bases, with 7 bases between. The CDR3 consists of 12 residues. In DNA form, the CDR3 reads TGTGCCAGTAGTAGTCTAGGCAATGAGCAGTTCTTC. Its protein is CASSSLGNEQFF.

The chain employs TRBV7-3 and TRBJ2-7, with 11 bases fitting TRBD2. CDR1 and CDR2 from the germline V gene are SGHTA and FQGTGA. J was trimmed by 2 bases and V by 5 bases; bases with no gene match: 5. The CDR3 has 15 amino acids. The CDR3 protein is CASSKGLAETYEQYF. The DNA of the CDR3 is TGTGCCAGCAGCAAGGGACTAGCGGAGACCTACGAGCAGTACTTC.